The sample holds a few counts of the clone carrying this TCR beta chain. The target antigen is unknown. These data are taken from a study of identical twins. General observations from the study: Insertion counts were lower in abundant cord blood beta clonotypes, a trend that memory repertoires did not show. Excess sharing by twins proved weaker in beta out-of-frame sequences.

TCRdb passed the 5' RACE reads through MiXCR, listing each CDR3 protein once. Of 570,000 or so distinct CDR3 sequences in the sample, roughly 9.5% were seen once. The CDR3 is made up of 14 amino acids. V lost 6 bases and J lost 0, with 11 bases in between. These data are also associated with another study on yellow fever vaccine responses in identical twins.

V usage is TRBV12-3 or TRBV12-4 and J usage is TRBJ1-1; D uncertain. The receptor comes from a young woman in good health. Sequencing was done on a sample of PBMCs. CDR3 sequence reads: CASSPHRVNTEAFF. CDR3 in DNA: TGTGCCAGCAGCCCTCACCGGGTGAACACTGAAGCTTTCTTT.